The T cell receptor beta chain under discussion was sequenced for a study of blood T cell repertoires in COVID-19. Turning to the study itself: PBMCs, B-cell-depleted T cells, or T cells provided the cDNA or gDNA that made up the material.

In the authors' workflow: Reference gene primer amplification gave estimated nucleated cell counts. TCRdb keeps only in-frame clones here, not all; method: immunoSEQ multiplex PCR. That table is the source of V, J and clone size, and D and trimming were worked out from the DNA. This table has about 98,000 clones, roughly nine tenths appearing once. CDR3 length equals 14 residues. Germline V gene data show CDR1 as SEHNR and CDR2 as FQNEAQ (reference sequence). Trimming removed 5 bases at V and 2 bases at J, with 12 bases between. The receptor's source is a man between 45 and 60 years old with acute or convalescent COVID-19. V usage is TRBV7-9 and J usage is TRBJ1-2, with D maybe TRBD1 (5 bases). The sample taken for sequencing was peripheral blood. This chain's CDR3 is CASSTQGPNYGYTF. CDR3 coding DNA: TGTGCCAGCAGCACCCAGGGCCCCAACTATGGCTACACCTTC.